The TCR beta chain under discussion was sequenced for a study of blood T cell repertoires in COVID-19. Among Cohort 3 donors, those recovered had two negative PCRs, clearance, or symptom resolution. Original processing methods: Estimates of nucleated cell counts were drawn from the amplification of reference gene primers. TCRdb's table, derived via immunoSEQ multiplex PCR, lists solely in-frame clones and lacks some. The V and J calls and clone size are taken from that table; D and trimming were inferred from the DNA. The sample lists some 250,000 clones, 70% to 90% seen once, with about 1.9% in the top ten. CDR3 length: 15 residues. The V and J ends lost 3 bases and 4 bases respectively, with 13 bases between them. The germline gives CDR1 MNHEY, CDR2 SVGAGI.

Material: PBMCs or T cells enriched from blood (not recorded which). This chain uses TRBV6-5 with TRBJ1-5; D may be TRBD1 (6 bases). This clonotype was obtained from a woman between 45 and 60 years old who had recovered from COVID-19. This chain's CDR3 is CASSYSGVQNQPQHF. The CDR3 region has the DNA TGTGCCAGCAGTTATTCAGGGGTTCAAAATCAGCCCCAGCATTTT.